The clone carrying this T cell receptor (beta chain) was counted a few times. Its antigen remains unidentified. This entry is derived from a study of blood T cells in healthy people across ages. Then a second PCR, running about 7 to 11 cycles, was carried out with a sample-barcoded 5' primer and a J-beta primer mix. Sequencing recovered at least 3 million CDR3-containing paired-end reads from each sample. TCRdb redid the calling of the 5' RACE reads with MiXCR, one entry per CDR3 protein. The data show around 900,000 distinct CDR3 sequences, about 53% seen once. Study-wide points: Observed TCR beta diversity showed a strong correlation with the percentage of naive T cells as measured by flow cytometry. Unknown donor CMV status possibly confounded expanded clonotype changes.

This sequence was found in a woman aged 55-69 years in good health. Sequencing was done on a sample of blood.

The CDR3 protein is CASSYAAYEQYF. The CDR3 nucleotides read TGTGCCAGCAGTTACGCTGCCTACGAGCAGTACTTC. The rearrangement joins TRBV6-6 to TRBJ2-7; D uncertain. Per germline, CDR1 MNHNY and CDR2 SVGAGI (reference sequence). CDR3 length equals 12 residues. V shed 2 bases and J shed 2 bases, with 4 bases lying between them.